This TCR beta chain was identified during a study of cytomegalovirus exposure and HLA in healthy donors. Study information: Earlier, some 180 million T cells were analyzed, and fewer than 120 million unique TCR beta sequences were found among them.

PCR used 60 Vbeta primers and 13 Jbeta primers. TCRdb's table, derived via immunoSEQ multiplex PCR, lists solely in-frame clones and lacks some. The sample has around 120,000 clones; about 80% are singletons. V dropped 5 bases and J dropped 8 bases, with 15 bases sitting between them. The germline V gene encodes CDR1 LNHNV and CDR2 YYDKDF (reference sequence). The CDR3 consists of 13 residues. The study, taken as a whole, reports: Whilst most TCR sequences proved rare, a subset of public TCRs occurred across many donors. When a later analysis was performed, an Asian-associated ancestry cluster reportedly had fewer N-insertions than the approximately 690-donor mean. Specificity for CMV antigens was confirmed in vitro for a few of the CMV-associated chains.

Points on this clone: Its antigen is unidentified.

Material: PBMCs. The V call is TRBV15, the J call TRBJ1-1; tentatively, D is TRBD1 (6 bases). This sequence was found in a woman in her forties or fifties in good health and CMV-seropositive. The CDR3 region is CATSLDSPSEAFF. CDR3 sequence (DNA): TGTGCCACCAGCCTGGACAGCCCCTCGGAAGCTTTCTTT.